This T cell receptor (beta chain) was sequenced during a study of blood T cell repertoires in COVID-19. Germline V gene lookup returns CDR1 SGHRS and CDR2 YFSETQ. CDR3 length: 14 amino acids. V was cut by 4 bases and J by 1 base, with 11 bases left in between. Libraries were prepared by immunoSEQ multiplex PCR; TCRdb keeps only in-frame clonotypes and omits some of them. This table has some 230,000 clones, over 75% appearing once. The receptor comes from a young woman in a cohort exposed to, infected with or recovered from COVID-19 (not recorded which). The chain has TRBV5-1 and TRBJ1-1; a possible D gene is TRBD1 (5 bases). Sequences were obtained from PBMCs or T cells enriched from blood (not recorded which). The CDR3 region has the DNA TGCGCCAGCAGCACACAGGCCCAGAACACTGAAGCTTTCTTT. This encodes CASSTQAQNTEAFF.